Given below is one TCR beta chain in context. No antigen is known for it. Within one base of it there is no much larger clone, and no base qualities were kept. Thymus tissue was obtained as surgical resects removed during corrective cardiac surgery. The donors were immunologically healthy infants in Finland who had open corrective cardiac surgery for congenital heart defects. Thymocytes were mechanically released from the tissue and were stored as pellets of roughly 9-33 million cells at -70 degrees C. A QIAsymphony instrument was used to extract genomic DNA from frozen cell pellets. This sample stems from a study of human thymus T cells (dated by TCRdb to 2018 to 2020). For the wider study: The study characterized TCR alpha and beta repertoires from roughly 8 infant thymus samples and a few related peripheral blood samples. The cohort included six male and two female infants, with donor ages spanning 7 to 244 days. What the research found in general, with its limitations: Both the thymic and the peripheral blood repertoires appeared to show biased V and J gene segment usage. According to the related research, thymic TCR repertoires were highly overlapping among unrelated individuals. Thymus samples yielded on average around 800,000 unique TCRB clonotypes, compared with 80,000 to 85,000 from blood samples.

Based on the germline V gene, the CDR1 and CDR2 sequences are SGHDT and YYEEEE. From the cysteine through the phenylalanine, the CDR3 covers 15 amino acids. The read is trimmed to its CDR3 DNA, 45 bases read in frame from base 1. The V end loses 4 bases and the J end loses 0 bases, and a stretch of 13 bases separates them. The immunoSEQ multiplex PCR assay was used to amplify the TCRB and TCRAD loci from a standardized amount of quality-controlled genomic DNA. Amplicons spanned the V(D)J region at a length sufficient to cover the CDR3 and identify V and J genes. Amplicon sequencing was performed on an Illumina platform through the commercial immunoSEQ service. For the original study's pipeline: Primer bias and sequencing errors were corrected using previously described methods, and TCRAD and TCRB definitions followed the IMGT database. Analysis of the repertoires was done with immunoSEQ Analyzer 3.0 and VDJTools and included basic statistics, V/J segment usage, diversity estimates, rarefaction and pairwise overlap. Diversity was estimated with Chao1, ChaoE, Efron-Thisted, Shannon and inverse Simpson indices, and also on datasets down-sampled to the smallest sample. Repertoire overlap was assessed by strict matching of CDR3 nucleotide sequence, V gene and J gene, and clustering was done by Jaccard-based multidimensional scaling. The clones in this table, taken by TCRdb from immuneACCESS, are in-frame only. Not every clone is retained; where verified, under half of the shortfall comes from an unresolved V gene, and the cause of the rest is unknown. The D gene and trimming were derived from the DNA, and the V and J assignments and clone size from that table. The sample table lists about 130,000 clones, around 94% of them with a count of one. 0.02% to 0.03% of the sample belongs to the ten largest clones.

This TCR was sampled from a boy in the first two years of life with a congenital heart defect but otherwise immunologically healthy. The chain is made from TRBV5-6 and TRBJ1-1; no confident D gene assignment can be made. Sequenced: thymus tissue. At the DNA level, the sequence is TGTGCCAGCAGCCCCGGGTTACGGATGAACACTGAAGCTTTCTTT. This yields the protein CASSPGLRMNTEAFF.